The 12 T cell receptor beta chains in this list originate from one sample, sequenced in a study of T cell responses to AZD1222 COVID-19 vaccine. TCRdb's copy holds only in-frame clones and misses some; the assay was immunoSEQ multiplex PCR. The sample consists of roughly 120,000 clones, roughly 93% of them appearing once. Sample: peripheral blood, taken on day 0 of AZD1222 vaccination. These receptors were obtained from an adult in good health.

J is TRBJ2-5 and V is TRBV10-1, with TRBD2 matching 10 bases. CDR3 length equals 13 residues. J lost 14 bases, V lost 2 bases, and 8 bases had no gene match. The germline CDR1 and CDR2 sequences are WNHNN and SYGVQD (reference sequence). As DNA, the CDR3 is TGCGCCAGCAGTGAGGGACTAGCGGAAAATGCCTACTTC. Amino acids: CASSEGLAENAYF.

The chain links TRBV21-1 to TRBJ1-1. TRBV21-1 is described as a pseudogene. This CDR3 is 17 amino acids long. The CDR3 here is CASSAGGTEAQNTEAFF. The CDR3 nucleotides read TGTGCCAGCAGCGCTGGAGGGACTGAAGCTCAGAACACTGAAGCTTTCTTT.

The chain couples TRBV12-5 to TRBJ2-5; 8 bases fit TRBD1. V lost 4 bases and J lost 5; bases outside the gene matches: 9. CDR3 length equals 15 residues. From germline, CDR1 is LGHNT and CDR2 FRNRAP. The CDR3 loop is CASGSARTGSETQYF. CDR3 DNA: TGTGCTAGTGGTTCGGCCCGGACAGGGAGTGAGACCCAGTACTTC.

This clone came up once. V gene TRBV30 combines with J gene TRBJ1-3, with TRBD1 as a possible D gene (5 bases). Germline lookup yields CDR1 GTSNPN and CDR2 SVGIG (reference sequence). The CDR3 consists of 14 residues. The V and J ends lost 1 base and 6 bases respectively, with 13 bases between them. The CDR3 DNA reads TGTGCCTGGAGTGCCGGGGCTGACGAAAACACCATATATTTT. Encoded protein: CAWSAGADENTIYF.

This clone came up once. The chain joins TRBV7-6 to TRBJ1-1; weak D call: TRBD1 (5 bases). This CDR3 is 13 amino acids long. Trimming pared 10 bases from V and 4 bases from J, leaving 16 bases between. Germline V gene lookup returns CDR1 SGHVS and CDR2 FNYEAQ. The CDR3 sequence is CATVEWRGTEAFF. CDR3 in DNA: TGTGCCACTGTTGAGTGGAGGGGCACTGAAGCTTTCTTT.

The CDR3 bases are TGTGCCAGCAGCCCATCCGAGTGGGCAGATACGCAGTATTTT. This encodes CASSPSEWADTQYF. This chain connects TRBV11-2 to TRBJ2-3; no clear D. V gave up 5 bases and J gave up 4 bases, with 13 bases separating them. There are 14 residues in the CDR3. Germline CDR1 SGHAT, CDR2 FQNNGV.

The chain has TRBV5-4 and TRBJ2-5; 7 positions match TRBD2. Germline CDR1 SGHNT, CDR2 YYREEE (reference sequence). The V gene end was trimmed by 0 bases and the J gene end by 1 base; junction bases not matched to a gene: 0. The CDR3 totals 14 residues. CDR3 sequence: CASSLGLAQETQYF. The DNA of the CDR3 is TGTGCCAGCAGCTTGGGACTAGCCCAAGAGACCCAGTACTTC.

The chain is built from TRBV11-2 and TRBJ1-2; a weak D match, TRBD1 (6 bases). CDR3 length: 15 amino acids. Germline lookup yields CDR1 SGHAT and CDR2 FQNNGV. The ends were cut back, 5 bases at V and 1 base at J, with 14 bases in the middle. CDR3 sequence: CASSRLGGGNYGYTF. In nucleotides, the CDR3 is TGTGCCAGCAGCCGACTTGGGGGCGGTAACTATGGCTACACCTTC. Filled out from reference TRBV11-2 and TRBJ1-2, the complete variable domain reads EAGVAQSPRYKIIEKRQSVAFWCNPISGHATLYWYQQILGQGPKLLIQFQNNGVVDDSQLPKDRFSAERLKGVDSTLKIQPAKLEDSAVYLCASSRLGGGNYGYTFGSGTRLTVV.

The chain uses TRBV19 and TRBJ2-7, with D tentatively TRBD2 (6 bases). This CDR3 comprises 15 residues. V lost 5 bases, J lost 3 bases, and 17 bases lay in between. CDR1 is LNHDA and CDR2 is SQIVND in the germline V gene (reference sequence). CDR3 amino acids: CASSSRVRGFYEQYF. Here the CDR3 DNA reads TGTGCCAGTAGTTCTAGGGTCCGGGGGTTCTACGAGCAGTACTTC. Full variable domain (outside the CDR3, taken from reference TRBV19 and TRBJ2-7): DGGITQSPKYLFRKEGQNVTLSCEQNLNHDAMYWYRQDPGQGLRLIYYSQIVNDFQKGDIAEGYSVSREKKESFPLTVTSAQKNPTAFYLCASSSRVRGFYEQYFGPGTRLTVT.

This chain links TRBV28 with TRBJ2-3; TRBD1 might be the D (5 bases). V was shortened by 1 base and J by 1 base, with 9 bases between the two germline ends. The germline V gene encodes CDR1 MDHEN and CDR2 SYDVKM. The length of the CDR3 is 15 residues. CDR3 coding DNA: TGTGCCAGCAGTTTATTAGGGGAAGGCACAGATACGCAGTATTTT. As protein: CASSLLGEGTDTQYF.

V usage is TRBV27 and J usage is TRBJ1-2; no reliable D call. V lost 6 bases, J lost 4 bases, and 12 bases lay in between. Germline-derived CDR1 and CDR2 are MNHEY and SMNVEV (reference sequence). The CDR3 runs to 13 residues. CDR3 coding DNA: TGTGCCAGCAGCGGCAGTTACTTCTATGGCTACACCTTC. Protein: CASSGSYFYGYTF.

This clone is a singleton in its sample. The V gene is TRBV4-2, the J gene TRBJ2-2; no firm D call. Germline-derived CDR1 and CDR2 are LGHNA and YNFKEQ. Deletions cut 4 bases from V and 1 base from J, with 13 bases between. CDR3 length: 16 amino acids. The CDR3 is CASSLNPGLNTGELFF. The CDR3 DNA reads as TGTGCCAGCAGCCTAAACCCCGGATTGAACACCGGGGAGCTGTTTTTT.